A single sample gave rise to the 4 T cell receptor beta chains below, sequenced in a study of T cell responses to AZD1222 COVID-19 vaccine. Sequenced by immunoSEQ multiplex PCR; TCRdb stores in-frame clones only, minus some. The table shows fewer than 90,000 clones, with about 90% occurring only once. This specimen was peripheral blood, taken on day 0 of AZD1222 vaccination. These receptors all come from an adult in good health.

The chain couples TRBV5-6 to TRBJ2-7; 8 bases match TRBD1. The CDR3 is made up of 15 amino acids. Trimming cost V 0 bases and J 3 bases; bases outside gene matches: 5. Germline CDR1 is SGHDT and CDR2 is YYEEEE. In DNA, the CDR3 is TGTGCCAGCAGCTTGGGGCCAGGGGGCCTCTACGAGCAGTACTTC. Encoded protein: CASSLGPGGLYEQYF.

V is TRBV11-3 and J is TRBJ1-1; a weak D match, TRBD1 (5 bases). The germline V and J ends were trimmed by 5 bases and 3 bases, with 16 bases remaining between them. This CDR3 is built from 15 residues. Germline V gene lookup returns CDR1 SGHNT and CDR2 YENEEA. The CDR3 DNA sequence: TGTGCCAGCAGCCCGTCGGGGGAAAAATACACTGAAGCTTTCTTT. Amino acid sequence: CASSPSGEKYTEAFF.

V gene TRBV11-2 combines with J gene TRBJ2-3, with D tentatively TRBD2 (6 bases). The CDR3 loop spans 15 amino acids. Trimming shortened V by 3 bases and J by 4 bases, and 14 bases separated the two germline ends. Germline-derived CDR1 and CDR2 are SGHAT and FQNNGV. CDR3 loop: CASSFWGERADTQYF. The CDR3 bases are TGTGCCAGCAGCTTTTGGGGGGAACGGGCAGATACGCAGTATTTT.

The chain carries TRBV13 and TRBJ2-3; a weak D match, TRBD2 (6 bases). This CDR3 comprises 18 residues. Looked up from germline, CDR1 is PRHDT and CDR2 is FYEKMQ (reference sequence). The germline V and J ends were trimmed by 4 bases and 2 bases, with 22 bases remaining between them. CDR3 protein: CASSSSLGVAGPTDTQYF. DNA for the CDR3: TGTGCCAGCAGCTCCAGCTTAGGGGTGGCGGGACCCACAGATACGCAGTATTTT.